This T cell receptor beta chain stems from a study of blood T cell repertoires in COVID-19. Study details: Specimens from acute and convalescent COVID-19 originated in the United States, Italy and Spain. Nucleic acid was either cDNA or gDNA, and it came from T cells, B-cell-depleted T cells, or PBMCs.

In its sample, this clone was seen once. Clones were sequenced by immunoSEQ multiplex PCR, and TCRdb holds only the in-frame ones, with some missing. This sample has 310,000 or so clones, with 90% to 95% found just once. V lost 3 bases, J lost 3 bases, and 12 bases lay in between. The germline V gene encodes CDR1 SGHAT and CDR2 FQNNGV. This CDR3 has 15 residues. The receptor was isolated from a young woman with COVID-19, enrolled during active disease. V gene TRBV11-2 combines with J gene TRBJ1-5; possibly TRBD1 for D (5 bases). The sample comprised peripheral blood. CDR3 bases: TGTGCCAGCAGCTTGGGAAGACAGCCCAATCAGCCCCAGCATTTT. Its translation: CASSLGRQPNQPQHF.